One and the same sample provided the 22 T cell receptor beta chains below, sequenced in a study of shared clonotypes between healthy human individuals. Sequenced by immunoSEQ multiplex PCR; TCRdb stores in-frame clones only, minus some. The profile shows more than 1.2 million clones, around 98.5% of them singletons. Sequencing was carried out using naive CD4+ T cells sorted from blood. The subset is: CD45RA+ positively selected. The receptors were gathered from a man aged 25 to 40 in good health.

V usage is TRBV5-4 and J usage is TRBJ2-3; D is ambiguous. Trimming left V 4 bases short and J 1 base short, with 13 bases between. The CDR3 runs to 15 residues. Germline lookup yields CDR1 SGHNT and CDR2 YYREEE (reference sequence). Written as DNA, the CDR3 is TGTGCCAGCAGCCTTCCGGGCCGGGGCACAGATACGCAGTATTTT. It translates to CASSLPGRGTDTQYF.

The chain uses TRBV5-6 and TRBJ2-4, with D hard to call. The end of the DNA fits TRBJ2-5 better, so the J call may be wrong. The CDR3 contains 12 residues. Germline values: CDR1 SGHDT, CDR2 YYEEEE. The CDR3 is CASSDGSRTQYF. CDR3 sequence (DNA): TGTGCCAGCAGCGACGGAAGCAGGACCCAGTACTTC.

The rearrangement uses TRBV4-3 and TRBJ1-2, with D unclear. Per the germline V gene, CDR1 is LGHNA and CDR2 is YSLEER. The CDR3 extends over 15 amino acids. Between the trimmed V and J ends, which lost 0 bases and 0 bases, there was a span of 8 bases. The CDR3 nucleotides are TGCGCCAGCAGCCAAGAGGGGAGAGCTAACTATGGCTACACCTTC. It yields the protein CASSQEGRANYGYTF.

The chain joins TRBV10-1 to TRBJ2-2; 7 bases agree with TRBD2. The junction had 4 bases not matched to a gene; V was cut back by 0 bases and J by 6 bases. The CDR3 extends over 15 amino acids. Germline CDR1 is WNHNN and CDR2 is SYGVQD (reference sequence). CDR3 loop: CASSESGGIAGELFF. DNA for the CDR3: TGCGCCAGCAGTGAGTCGGGAGGGATAGCCGGGGAGCTGTTTTTT.

The V and J genes are TRBV27 and TRBJ2-1; 7 nucleotides align to TRBD2. The germline CDR1 and CDR2 sequences are MNHEY and SMNVEV (reference sequence). The CDR3 consists of 19 residues. The J segment lost 2 bases and the V segment lost 1 base, leaving 14 bases of the junction unmatched. The CDR3 DNA follows: TGTGCCAGCAGTTTATTGGCCGGGGGACTACAGGCACCCTACAATGAGCAGTTCTTC. This encodes CASSLLAGGLQAPYNEQFF.

This clone appeared a single time. The DNA for the CDR3 is TGTGCCAGTAGTATTACGGGCGGTAAAAACACCGGGGAGCTGTTTTTT. Protein product: CASSITGGKNTGELFF. J is TRBJ2-2 and V is TRBV19; D is undetermined. Germline CDR1 and CDR2: LNHDA and SQIVND (reference sequence). This CDR3 contains 16 residues. The V gene lost 3 bases and the J gene lost 2 bases, with 13 bases spanning the gap.

The chain has TRBV5-1 and TRBJ2-3; TRBD2 matches at 10 bases. With V trimmed by 0 bases and J by 4 bases, 8 bases remained unmatched. This CDR3 has 17 amino acids. CDR1 is SGHRS and CDR2 is YFSETQ in the germline V gene. The DNA for the CDR3 is TGCGCCAGCAGCTTGGGAGCGGGAGGGCCTACGGCAGATACGCAGTATTTT. Amino acids: CASSLGAGGPTADTQYF.

This chain connects TRBV5-1 to TRBJ2-3; unclear D gene. The CDR3 has 14 residues. Germline V gene sequence: CDR1 SGHRS, CDR2 YFSETQ. The ends were cut back, 2 bases at V and 2 bases at J, with 9 bases in the middle. The CDR3, as DNA: TGCGCCAGCAGCTTTGACTCAAACACAGATACGCAGTATTTT. This encodes CASSFDSNTDTQYF.

The chain joins TRBV21-1 to TRBJ1-3. TRBV21-1 is shown as a pseudogene. CDR3 length: 14 amino acids. The chain's CDR3 is CASSGGLSGNTIYF. The CDR3 nucleotides read TGTGCCAGCAGCGGAGGGCTCTCAGGAAACACCATATATTTT.

J is TRBJ2-1 and V is TRBV15; D not resolved. Germline V gene data show CDR1 as LNHNV and CDR2 as YYDKDF (reference sequence). The CDR3 has 16 residues. The V end lost 0 bases, the J end lost 5 bases, and 14 bases lay between the germline ends. CDR3 in DNA: TGTGCCACCAGCAGAGATTTCACGACCACCAACAATGAGCAGTTCTTC. This codes for CATSRDFTTTNNEQFF.

This chain links TRBV7-2 with TRBJ2-7; no reliable D call. The germline CDR1 and CDR2 sequences are SGHTA and FQGNSA. The CDR3 has 13 amino acids. Trimming removed 5 bases at V and 0 bases at J, with 8 bases between. The DNA of the CDR3 is TGTGCCAGCAGCATCCGGTACTCCTACGAGCAGTACTTC. Its protein product is CASSIRYSYEQYF.

The V gene is TRBV7-9, the J gene TRBJ2-7, with TRBD2 matching over 7 bases. This CDR3 comprises 14 residues. J was trimmed by 5 bases and V by 4 bases; bases with no gene match: 8. Germline V CDR1 and CDR2: SEHNR, FQNEAQ (reference sequence). The CDR3 DNA reads as TGTGCCAGCAGCTATGAACTAGCGCGCCACGAGCAGTACTTC. This encodes CASSYELARHEQYF.

The chain combines TRBV6-6 with TRBJ2-5; 14 bases are a match to TRBD2. The CDR3 is made up of 16 amino acids. The germline V gene encodes CDR1 MNHNY and CDR2 SVGAGI (reference sequence). The V segment lost 4 bases and the J segment 5 bases; nucleotides outside the gene matches: 6. The CDR3 loop reads CASSSPGLAGVETQYF. The CDR3, as DNA: TGTGCCAGCAGTTCCCCGGGACTAGCGGGGGTTGAGACCCAGTACTTC.

The chain recombines TRBV27 with TRBJ1-2; possible D gene TRBD1, 6 bases. CDR3 length: 16 residues. Trimming stripped 4 bases from V and 2 bases from J, with 17 bases between. Germline-derived CDR1 and CDR2 are MNHEY and SMNVEV (reference sequence). CDR3 sequence (DNA): TGTGCCAGCAGTTCTAACCAGGGGAGGTGGAACTATGGCTACACCTTC. This sequence encodes CASSSNQGRWNYGYTF.

The V and J genes are TRBV6-1 and TRBJ2-1; 8 bases are a match to TRBD1. The CDR3 contains 15 residues. V was clipped by 7 bases and J by 5 bases; unmatched bases: 10. CDR1 MNHNS and CDR2 SASEGT come from the germline V gene. Written as DNA, the CDR3 is TGTGCCAGCATGGCTGGACAGGGTAGGAACAATGAGCAGTTCTTC. This sequence encodes CASMAGQGRNNEQFF.

The rearrangement links TRBV5-1 to TRBJ2-1; 8 bases map to TRBD2. Germline V gene sequence: CDR1 SGHRS, CDR2 YFSETQ. The CDR3 runs 14 residues. V lost 4 bases, J lost 10 bases, and 10 bases stayed unmatched. As DNA, the CDR3 is TGCGCCAGCAGCGATACTAGCGGCCCAAGGGAGCAGTTCTTC. This translates into CASSDTSGPREQFF.

This chain uses TRBV14 with TRBJ2-4; D is perhaps TRBD1 (5 bases). This CDR3 spans 14 amino acids. Germline CDR1 SGHDN, CDR2 FVKESK. V shed 5 bases and J shed 8 bases, with 16 bases lying between them. The CDR3 here is CASSKRQLEDIQYF. CDR3 DNA: TGTGCCAGCAGCAAGAGACAGTTGGAAGACATTCAGTACTTC.

This chain uses TRBV5-5 with TRBJ2-1; TRBD1 agrees at 8 bases. CDR1 and CDR2 (germline): SGHKS, YYEKEE (reference sequence). This CDR3 has 16 amino acids. J was trimmed by 12 bases and V by 3 bases; bases with no gene match: 17. CDR3 amino acids: CASSSVLQGAAPGQFF. The DNA for the CDR3 is TGTGCCAGCAGCTCCGTGTTGCAGGGGGCCGCCCCGGGGCAGTTCTTC.

This CDR3 is CASSLIGVNTGELFF. CDR3 sequence (DNA): TGTGCCAGCAGCTTAATTGGGGTGAACACCGGGGAGCTGTTTTTT. This chain connects TRBV11-2 to TRBJ2-2, with D unresolved. The CDR3 loop spans 15 amino acids. Germline CDR1 SGHAT, CDR2 FQNNGV. The ends were cut back, 2 bases at V and 1 base at J, with 8 bases in the middle.

This chain uses TRBV28 with TRBJ1-2; D perhaps matches TRBD1 (5 bases). This CDR3 spans 14 amino acids. CDR1 and CDR2 from the germline V gene are MDHEN and SYDVKM. V was cut by 6 bases and J by 2 bases, with 13 bases left in between. As DNA, the CDR3 is TGTGCCAGCAGGGATTCCGGGACGAACTATGGCTACACCTTC. Its translation: CASRDSGTNYGYTF.

The V call is TRBV6-7, the J call TRBJ1-1; D gene uncertain. TRBV6-7 is assigned to the ORF class and has an uncertain function. The CDR3 loop spans 14 amino acids. V was pared by 2 bases and J by 5 bases, with 12 bases between. This CDR3 is CASSYQEIETEAFF. The CDR3 DNA follows: TGTGCCAGCAGTTACCAAGAAATTGAGACTGAAGCTTTCTTT.

The rearrangement uses TRBV10-3 and TRBJ2-5; D is possibly TRBD2 (5 bases). Trimming shortened V by 4 bases and J by 5 bases, and 11 bases separated the two germline ends. CDR1 and CDR2 from the germline V gene are ENHRY and SYGVKD. The CDR3 is 13 residues long. The CDR3 DNA reads TGTGCCATCAGTGGCAACAGAGGGGAGACCCAGTACTTC. This codes for CAISGNRGETQYF.